The T cell receptor (beta chain) described here comes from a study of blood T cell repertoires in COVID-19. In the study overall: From T cells, B-cell-depleted T cells, or PBMCs came the material, which was cDNA or gDNA.

The V gene's germline CDR1 is MNHEY and CDR2 SVGEGT. The CDR3 spans 15 residues. V shed 5 bases and J 6 bases; nucleotides not matched to a gene: 5. Original processing methods: From reference gene primer amplification, estimates of nucleated cell counts were derived. Produced via immunoSEQ multiplex PCR; TCRdb's table is partial and in-frame only. D and trimming come from the DNA, and the V and J calls and clone size come from that table. The profile shows 100,000 to 150,000 clones, 92% of them singletons. Source material: peripheral blood. The gene calls are TRBV6-2 or TRBV6-3 and TRBJ2-3, with 13 bases matching TRBD2. The clonotype comes from a man aged 50-60 years with COVID-19, enrolled during active disease. CDR3 sequence (DNA): TGTGCCAGCAGTGCGAGGACTAGCGGGAGCGATACGCAGTATTTT. It codes for CASSARTSGSDTQYF.